This T cell receptor (beta chain) comes out of a study of cytomegalovirus exposure and HLA in healthy donors. The study, taken as a whole, reports: The study dropped some indistinguishable V segments, TRBV6-2 and TRBV6-3 among them. CMV serostatus was the sole immune exposure information available.

Germline lookup yields CDR1 SGHAT and CDR2 FQNNGV. CDR3 size: 17 residues. V shed 4 bases and J shed 8 bases, with 26 bases lying between them. Researchers ran the PCR with 60 Vbeta and 13 Jbeta primers. Libraries were prepared by immunoSEQ multiplex PCR; TCRdb keeps only in-frame clonotypes and omits some of them. Of about 130,000 clones in the sample, 80% to 90% were seen once. This clone was found a few times. Its antigen is not known. This chain uses TRBV11-2 with TRBJ1-2; TRBD1 is a possible D gene (5 bases). Sequencing was done on a sample of PBMCs. This receptor was taken from a man between 45 and 60 years old in good health and CMV-seronegative. In nucleotides, the CDR3 is TGTGCCAGCAGCTCAGCCGGGAACCCCTTTGGGGGAGGAGGCTACACCTTC. It codes for CASSSAGNPFGGGGYTF.